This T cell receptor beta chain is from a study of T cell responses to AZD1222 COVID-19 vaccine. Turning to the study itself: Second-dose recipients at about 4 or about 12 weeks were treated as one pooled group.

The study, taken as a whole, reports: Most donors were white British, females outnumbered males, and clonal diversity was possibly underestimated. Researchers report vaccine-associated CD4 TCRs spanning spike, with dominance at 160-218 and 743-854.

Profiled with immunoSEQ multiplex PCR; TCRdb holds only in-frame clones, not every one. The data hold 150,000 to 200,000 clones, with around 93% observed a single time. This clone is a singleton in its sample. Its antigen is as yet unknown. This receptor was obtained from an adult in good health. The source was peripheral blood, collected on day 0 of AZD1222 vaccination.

CDR3 DNA sequence: TGTGCCAGCAGCCAAGACTTGCTAGCGGGTGGCGATGCGTTCTTC. Its translation: CASSQDLLAGGDAFF. V gene TRBV14 combines with J gene TRBJ2-1; the match to TRBD2 covers 8 bases. Germline lookup yields CDR1 SGHDN and CDR2 FVKESK. V lost 0 bases and J lost 15; bases outside the gene matches: 13. The CDR3 runs 15 residues.